This T cell receptor (beta chain) was retrieved from a study of response to subunit inactivated influenza vaccine. Study conclusions and caveats: Only a handful of new T cells, the authors suggested, are recruited with each seasonal influenza vaccination.

The CDR3 is 16 amino acids. Trimming cost V 4 bases and J 3 bases; bases outside gene matches: 11. The germline CDR1 and CDR2 sequences are LGHNA and YNFKEQ. This clonotype was counted at least ten times. Its cognate antigen is unknown. MiXCR was run by TCRdb on the RT-PCR reads, yielding one entry per CDR3 protein. The sample holds about 240,000 distinct CDR3 sequences, 12% seen once. The sequence was obtained from a man aged 45 to 65 who received an inactivated influenza vaccine. V is TRBV4-2 and J is TRBJ2-7; 8 bases align to TRBD2. The source was non-naive T cells sorted from PBMCs, collected roughly 15 days before vaccination. CDR3 nucleotides: TGTGCCAGCAGCCCCGGATTAGCGGGGAACAACTACGAGCAGTACTTC. Its protein product is CASSPGLAGNNYEQYF.